This T cell receptor beta chain was recovered during a study of cytomegalovirus exposure and HLA in healthy donors. Overall study context: Earlier, approximately 110 million unique TCR beta sequences were recovered from roughly 170 million T cells by an analysis.

General observations from the study: In a later analysis, across HLA loci, associated TCR counts were highest for DRB1, lowest for HLA-C. Across donors, presence/absence analyses took sequencing depth to be roughly uniform.

The PCR ran on 60 Vbeta and 13 Jbeta primers. Assay: immunoSEQ multiplex PCR; the TCRdb copy retains only in-frame clones and omits some. The sample contains 180,000 or so clones, 65% to 85% of which appear only once. Concerning this clone: Antigen specificity is unknown.

CDR3 length: 14 residues. Trimming at V came to 0 bases and at J to 6 bases, leaving 3 bases not matched to a gene. CDR1 and CDR2 (germline): GTSNPN, SVGIG (reference sequence). V gene TRBV30 combines with J gene TRBJ1-1, with TRBD1 matching 11 bases. The sequenced sample consisted of PBMCs. This clonotype originated in a woman in her 50s in good health and CMV-seropositive. In DNA form, the CDR3 reads TGTGCCTGGAGTGTACTGGGACAGGGGGCTGAAGCTTTCTTT. Translating gives CAWSVLGQGAEAFF.